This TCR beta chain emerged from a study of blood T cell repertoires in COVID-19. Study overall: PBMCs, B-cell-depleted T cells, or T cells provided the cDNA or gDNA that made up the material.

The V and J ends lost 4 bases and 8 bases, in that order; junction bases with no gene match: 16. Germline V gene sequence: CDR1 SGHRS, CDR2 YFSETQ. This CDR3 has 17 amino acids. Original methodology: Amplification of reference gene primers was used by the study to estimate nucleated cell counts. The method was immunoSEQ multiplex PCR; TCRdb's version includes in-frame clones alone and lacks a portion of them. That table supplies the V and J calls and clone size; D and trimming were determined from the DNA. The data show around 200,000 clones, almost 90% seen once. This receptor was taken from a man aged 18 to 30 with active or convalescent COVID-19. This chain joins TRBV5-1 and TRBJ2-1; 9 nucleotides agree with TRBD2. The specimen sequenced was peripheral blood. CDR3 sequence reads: CASSPILAGGVSYEQFF. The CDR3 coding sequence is TGCGCCAGCAGCCCCATACTAGCGGGTGGGGTTTCTTATGAGCAGTTCTTC.